This TCR beta chain was sequenced for a study of response to subunit inactivated influenza vaccine (dated by TCRdb to between 2018 and 2020). Some background on the complete study: To follow how T cells responded to a trivalent subunit inactivated influenza vaccine, the researchers relied on deep quantitative profiling of the T cell receptor repertoire.

The full study reports these points: The authors suggested that each seasonal influenza vaccination may recruit only a limited number of new T cells.

CDR1 and CDR2, per the germline V gene, are MNHNS and SASEGT. The CDR3, cysteine through phenylalanine, is 16 amino acids long. Only CDR3 DNA is held: 48 bases, read in frame from base 1. V and J lose 6 bases and 10 bases, and a span of 25 bases separates them. This clonotype was detected ten times or more. Its antigen has not been determined. There are no base qualities to consult, and no much larger clone falls within one base. Libraries came from RT-PCR. Sequencing was performed on an Illumina HiSeq 2500. The public sequencing data were trimmed at Q25 with fastp and processed into clonotypes with MiXCR by TCRdb, which kept only in-frame beta chains. Every distinct CDR3 protein forms one entry, paired with its most common genes and DNA. This sample lists about 570,000 distinct CDR3 sequences; about 11% were detected once. The ten most abundant clones make up 9.5% to 12% of the sample. This sample was also put to use in a study of T cells expressing NK-cell markers. According to the second study: The TCR beta cDNA libraries were made using 5'RACE template switching, a step that added both a universal primer site and unique molecular identifiers. Three sorted T-cell subsets (CD3+CD56+NKG2C+, CD3+CD56+NKG2C- and CD3+CD56-NKG2C+) from fewer than 10 donors had their TCR beta-chain repertoires profiled. Among the eight sequenced donors, only one was HCMV-seronegative, while the other seven were HCMV-seropositive. In several experiments an anti-gammadeltaTCR antibody was added to restrict sorting to alphabetaTCR-expressing T cells. In a handful of donors, the dominant CD3+CD56+NKG2C+ clonotypes were found to rank among the top 10 CD8+ clonotypes and to make up about 1.0-7.5% of CD8+ T cells. Those dominant clonotypes were again the most abundant among CD3+CD56-NKG2C+ cells in a few donors, at about 25-60.1%. It remained unclear whether the expanded NKG2C-expressing T cell clones were specific for HCMV antigens. The eight sequenced donors were randomly selected healthy volunteers, three men and five women. HCMV serostatus was determined by detecting HCMV-specific IgG in serum with a commercial ELISA kit. Peripheral blood mononuclear cells were isolated from blood by Ficoll density gradient centrifugation. For about six donors, bulk peripheral blood T-cell repertoires were additionally sequenced from unsorted PBMC. Synthesis of cDNA was primed from the TCR beta constant segment and was followed by two consecutive PCR amplification steps. Sequencing of the libraries produced 2 x 150 bp reads on Illumina HiSeq 2000/2500, MiSeq or NextSeq. Reads were demultiplexed and grouped by UMI with MIGEC, and clonotypes were assembled and quantified with MiTCR. To exclude erroneous sequences, any TCR cDNA sequence not supported by at least two reads was discarded. The tcR package was used for downstream repertoire analysis, with clonotypes matched between fractions based on CDR3 nucleotide sequence plus V segment. VDJmatch was used to annotate antigen specificity against VDJdb, with one amino acid substitution in CDR3 permitted.

The clonotype originates from a man aged 50 or older who received an inactivated influenza vaccine. Donor details come from another sample of the same person, matched by shared clones. The chain is encoded by TRBV6-1 joined to TRBJ2-1; TRBD1 is possibly the D segment (6 matching bases). Source: PBMCs from blood, taken on the day of vaccination. The CDR3 reads as follows: CASSHTRDTLIGEQFF. The DNA sequence is as follows: TGTGCCAGCAGCCACACACGGGACACCTTAATCGGGGAGCAGTTCTTC.